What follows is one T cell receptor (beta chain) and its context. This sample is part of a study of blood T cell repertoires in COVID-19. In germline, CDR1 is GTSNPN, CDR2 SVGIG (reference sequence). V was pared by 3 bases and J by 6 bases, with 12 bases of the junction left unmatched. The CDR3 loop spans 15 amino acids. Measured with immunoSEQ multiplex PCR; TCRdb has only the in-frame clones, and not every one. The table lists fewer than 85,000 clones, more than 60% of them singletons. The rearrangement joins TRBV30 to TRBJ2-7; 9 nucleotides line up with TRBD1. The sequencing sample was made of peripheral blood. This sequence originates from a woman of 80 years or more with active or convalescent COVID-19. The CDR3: CAWRSRDRDQGEQYF. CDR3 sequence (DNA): TGTGCCTGGAGGTCCCGGGACAGGGATCAGGGCGAGCAGTACTTC.